This section outlines one T cell receptor (beta chain) sequence together with its context. A junction end diverges from the germline sequence, so it may reflect a read error. Combining a sample-barcoded 5' primer with a J-beta primer mix, a second PCR ran for roughly 7 to 12 cycles. CDR3-containing paired-end reads numbered at least 2.5 million in each sample. TCRdb passed the 5' RACE reads through MiXCR, listing each CDR3 protein once. The data contain about 1,500,000 distinct CDR3 sequences, 25% to 30% of them seen just once; the ten biggest clones take up 7.7%. The data were taken from a study of blood T cells in healthy people across ages. The sequenced sample was blood. The receptor's source is a woman aged 25 to 39 in good health.

In nucleotides, the CDR3 is TGCGCCAGCAGCCCCGTCGGGGGCTCCACAGATACGCGGTATTTT. The encoded protein is CASSPVGGSTDTRYF. The chain employs TRBV5-1 and TRBJ2-3; perhaps D is TRBD1 or TRBD2 (6 bases each). Germline V gives CDR1 SGHRS, CDR2 YFSETQ. The CDR3 covers 15 residues.